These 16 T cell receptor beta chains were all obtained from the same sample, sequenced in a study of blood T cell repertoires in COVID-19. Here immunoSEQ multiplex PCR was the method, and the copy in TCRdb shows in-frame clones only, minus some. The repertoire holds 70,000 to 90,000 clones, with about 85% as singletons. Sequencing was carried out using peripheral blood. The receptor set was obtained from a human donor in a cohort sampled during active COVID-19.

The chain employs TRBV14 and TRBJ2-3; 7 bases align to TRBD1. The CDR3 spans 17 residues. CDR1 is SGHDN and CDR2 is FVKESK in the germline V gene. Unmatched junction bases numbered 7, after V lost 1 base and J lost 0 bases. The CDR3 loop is CASSQGYPGQSTDTQYF. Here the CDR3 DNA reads TGTGCCAGCAGCCAAGGATATCCGGGACAGAGCACAGATACGCAGTATTTT.

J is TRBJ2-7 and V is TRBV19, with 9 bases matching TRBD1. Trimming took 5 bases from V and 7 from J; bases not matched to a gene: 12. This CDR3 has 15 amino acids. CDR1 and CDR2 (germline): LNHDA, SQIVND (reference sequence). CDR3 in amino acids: CASSPQGQGFWEQYF. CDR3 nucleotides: TGTGCCAGTAGTCCACAAGGACAGGGGTTCTGGGAGCAGTACTTC.

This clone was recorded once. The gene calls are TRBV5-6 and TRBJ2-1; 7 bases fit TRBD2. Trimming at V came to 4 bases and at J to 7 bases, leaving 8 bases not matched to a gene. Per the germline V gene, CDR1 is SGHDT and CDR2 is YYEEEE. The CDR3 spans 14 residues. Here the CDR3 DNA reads TGTGCCAGCAGCCCAGAATGGGGGGGGAATGAGCAGTTCTTC. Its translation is CASSPEWGGNEQFF. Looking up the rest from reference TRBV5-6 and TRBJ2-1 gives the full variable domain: DAGVTQSPTHLIKTRGQQVTLRCSPKSGHDTVSWYQQALGQGPQFIFQYYEEEERQRGNFPDRFSGHQFPNYSSELNVNALLLGDSALYLCASSPEWGGNEQFFGPGTRLTVL.

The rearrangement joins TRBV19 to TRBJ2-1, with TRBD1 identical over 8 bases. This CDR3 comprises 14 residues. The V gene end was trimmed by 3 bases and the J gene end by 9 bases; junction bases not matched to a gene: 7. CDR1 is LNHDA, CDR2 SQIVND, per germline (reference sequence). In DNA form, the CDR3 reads TGTGCCAGTAGTATCGGACAGGGTTCGGGTGAGCAGTTCTTC. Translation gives CASSIGQGSGEQFF.

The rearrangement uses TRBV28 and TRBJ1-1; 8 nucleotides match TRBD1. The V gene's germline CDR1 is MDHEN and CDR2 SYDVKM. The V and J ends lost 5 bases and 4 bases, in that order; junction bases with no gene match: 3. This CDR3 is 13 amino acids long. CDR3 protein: CASSDDRGTEAFF. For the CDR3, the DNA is TGTGCCAGCAGTGATGACAGGGGCACTGAAGCTTTCTTT.

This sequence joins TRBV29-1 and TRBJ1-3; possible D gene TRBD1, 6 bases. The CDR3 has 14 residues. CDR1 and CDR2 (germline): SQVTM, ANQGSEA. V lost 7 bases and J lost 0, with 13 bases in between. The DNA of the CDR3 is TGCAGCGGCCTAACAGGGTCCTCTGGAAACACCATATATTTT. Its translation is CSGLTGSSGNTIYF.

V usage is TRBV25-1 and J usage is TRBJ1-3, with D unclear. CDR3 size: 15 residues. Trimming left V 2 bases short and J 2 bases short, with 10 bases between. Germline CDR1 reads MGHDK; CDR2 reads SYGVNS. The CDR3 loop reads CASSELLPAGNTIYF. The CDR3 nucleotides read TGTGCCAGCAGTGAACTACTCCCGGCTGGAAACACCATATATTTT.

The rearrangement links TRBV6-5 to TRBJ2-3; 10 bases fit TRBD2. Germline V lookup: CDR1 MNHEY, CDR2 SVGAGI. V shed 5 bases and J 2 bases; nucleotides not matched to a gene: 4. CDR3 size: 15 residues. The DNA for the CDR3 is TGTGCCAGCAGTACCGGACTAGCGGTCACAGATACGCAGTATTTT. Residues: CASSTGLAVTDTQYF.

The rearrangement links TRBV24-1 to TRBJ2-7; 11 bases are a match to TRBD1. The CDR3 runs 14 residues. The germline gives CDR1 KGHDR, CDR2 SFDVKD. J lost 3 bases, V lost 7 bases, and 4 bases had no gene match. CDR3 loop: CATRRDRGCYEQYF. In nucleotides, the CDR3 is TGTGCCACCAGGAGGGACAGGGGGTGCTACGAGCAGTACTTC.

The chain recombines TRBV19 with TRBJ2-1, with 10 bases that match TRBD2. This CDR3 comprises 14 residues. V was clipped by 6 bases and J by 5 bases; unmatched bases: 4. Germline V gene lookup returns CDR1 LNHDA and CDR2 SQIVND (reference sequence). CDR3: CASRLAGENNEQFF. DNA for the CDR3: TGTGCCAGTAGGCTAGCGGGGGAAAACAATGAGCAGTTCTTC.

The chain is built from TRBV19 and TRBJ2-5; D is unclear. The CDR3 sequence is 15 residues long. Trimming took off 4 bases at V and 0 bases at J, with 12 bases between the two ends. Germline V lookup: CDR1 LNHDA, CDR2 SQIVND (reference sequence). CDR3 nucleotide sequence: TGTGCCAGTAGTAGAAGACACCAGTACCAAGAGACCCAGTACTTC. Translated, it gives CASSRRHQYQETQYF.

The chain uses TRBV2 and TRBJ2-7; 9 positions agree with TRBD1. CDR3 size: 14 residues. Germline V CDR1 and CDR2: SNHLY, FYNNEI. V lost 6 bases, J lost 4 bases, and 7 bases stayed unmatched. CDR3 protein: CASREQGAAYEQYF. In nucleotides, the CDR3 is TGTGCCAGCAGGGAACAGGGGGCCGCGTACGAGCAGTACTTC.

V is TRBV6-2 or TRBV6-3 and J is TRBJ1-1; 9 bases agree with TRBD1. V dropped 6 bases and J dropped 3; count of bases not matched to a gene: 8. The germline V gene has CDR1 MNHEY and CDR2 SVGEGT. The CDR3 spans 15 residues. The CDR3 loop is CASSNYRGLYTEAFF. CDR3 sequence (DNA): TGTGCCAGCAGCAACTACAGGGGGCTGTACACTGAAGCTTTCTTT.

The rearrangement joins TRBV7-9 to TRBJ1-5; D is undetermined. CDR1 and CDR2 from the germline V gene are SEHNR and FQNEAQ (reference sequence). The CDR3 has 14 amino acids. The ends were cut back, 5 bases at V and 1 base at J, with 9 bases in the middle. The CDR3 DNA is TGTGCCAGCAGCCAAGACACGAGCAATCAGCCCCAGCATTTT. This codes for CASSQDTSNQPQHF.

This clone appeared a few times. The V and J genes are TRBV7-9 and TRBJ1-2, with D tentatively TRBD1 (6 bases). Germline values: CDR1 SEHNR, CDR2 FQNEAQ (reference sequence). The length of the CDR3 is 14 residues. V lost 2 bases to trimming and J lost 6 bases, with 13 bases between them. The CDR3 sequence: CASSLLAQGDGYTF. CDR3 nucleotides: TGTGCCAGCAGCTTACTCGCACAGGGTGATGGCTACACCTTC.

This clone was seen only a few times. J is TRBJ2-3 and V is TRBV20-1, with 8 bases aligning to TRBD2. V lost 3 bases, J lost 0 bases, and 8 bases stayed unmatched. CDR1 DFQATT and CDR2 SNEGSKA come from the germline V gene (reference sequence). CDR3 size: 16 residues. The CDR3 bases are TGCAGTGCTAGTAAAGGGACTAGGTCTAGCACAGATACGCAGTATTTT. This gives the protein CSASKGTRSSTDTQYF.